Detailed here is one T cell receptor (beta chain). Its antigen has not been determined. No clone much larger than this one lies a single base away; base qualities are absent. Relative to germline, V is missing 8 bases and J is missing 5 bases, with 14 bases of the junction outside any gene match. The germline V gene provides CDR1 ENHRY and CDR2 SYGVKD. The CDR3, from cysteine to phenylalanine, totals 15 residues. Just the 45-base CDR3 DNA is kept, in frame starting at base 1. Each collaborating institution followed its own protocols to collect whole blood in K2EDTA tubes. For TCRbeta analysis, collaborators shipped samples as frozen whole blood, isolated PBMCs, or DNA extracted from either of those sample types. The immunoSEQ Assay, a bias-controlled multiplex PCR, was used to amplify TCRbeta CDR3 regions from genomic DNA. The paper's processing steps were these. Within the assay, amplification of reference gene primers was used to estimate how many nucleated cells each sample contained. To quantify the absolute abundance of each unique TCRbeta CDR3 rearrangement, sequence reads were collapsed and filtered. Productive Simpson clonality was computed per sample as the square root of Simpson's diversity index over productive rearrangements. Not all clones reach the TCRdb copy of this immuneACCESS table, which keeps in-frame sequences only. Checked studies attribute under half of the gap to unresolved V genes and leave the rest unexplained. V and J calls and clone size are copied from that table; D and trimming were computed from the DNA. For this sample there are under 170,000 clones; 84% appear just once. In total, the top ten clones hold around 2.2% of the sample.

These data belong to a study of blood T cell repertoires in COVID-19 (TCRdb year 2020). About the study as a whole: Collaborator samples came from the United States, Italy and Spain and covered acute and convalescent phases of COVID-19. The samples were drawn from the first 160 participants of the ongoing ImmuneRACE study and from 1,254 subjects provided by 6 global collaborators. The repertoires were released in a freely available public database intended as a resource for research on the immune response to SARS-CoV-2. The material from the prospective study consisted of cDNA or gDNA derived from T cells, B-cell-depleted T cells, or PBMCs. Sample metadata almost always included a de-identified subject ID, COVID-19 status, age in years and sex. Where HLA class I and class II types were available, the types were taken from metadata supplied by the sample provider, not from assay-based typing. Deeply sampled blood TCRbeta repertoires from subjects exposed to, actively infected with, or recovered from COVID-19 were included in the dataset. Overall study results and their limits: The quantity of clinical and demographic metadata differed by source and by participant and was supplied without curation.

The source of this sequence is a man between 70 and 80 years old with acute or convalescent COVID-19. Source material: peripheral blood. The V and J segments used are TRBV10-3 and TRBJ1-1; 7 bases in the middle match TRBD1. The DNA sequence is as follows: TGTGCCATCCGAGTGACAGGGCTGTTAGAAACTGAAGCTTTCTTT. It translates to CAIRVTGLLETEAFF.